Listed below are T cell receptor beta chains from one sample, sequenced in a study of blood T cell repertoires in COVID-19. Using immunoSEQ multiplex PCR, the repertoire was profiled, and TCRdb retains in-frame clones only, with some absent. The data contain 250,000 to 300,000 clones, around nine tenths of them seen just once; the ten biggest clones take up around 0.98%. Material for sequencing was peripheral blood. The origin of the receptors is a woman aged 40 to 50 who had recovered from COVID-19. Each CDR3 is given with its conserved first and last residue. The D gene is left open where the match is weak. Clone sizes are given selectively: once, few, many, or a class where the clone is expanded.

d_call	j_call	v_call	clone_size	cdr3_aa	cdr3_nt
-	TRBJ2-2	TRBV6-4	-	CASRAQGDTGELFF	TGTGCCAGCAGGGCACAGGGTGACACCGGGGAGCTGTTTTTT
TRBD2	TRBJ2-6	TRBV29-1	once	CSVAGRGANVLTF	TGCAGCGTTGCCGGGAGGGGGGCCAACGTCCTGACTTTC
TRBD2	TRBJ2-2	TRBV9	-	CASSVAGGTGELFF	TGTGCCAGCAGCGTAGCGGGGGGTACCGGGGAGCTGTTTTTT
TRBD1	TRBJ1-1	TRBV5-1	-	CASSLAAGGGWFGTEAFF	TGCGCCAGCAGCTTGGCGGCAGGGGGCGGATGGTTTGGGACTGAAGCTTTCTTT
TRBD1	TRBJ2-3	TRBV5-6	-	CASSPGQVRDTQYF	TGTGCCAGCAGCCCGGGACAGGTCAGGGATACGCAGTATTTT
TRBD2	TRBJ2-1	TRBV11-2	few	CASSLELAGNEQFF	TGTGCCAGCAGCTTAGAATTAGCGGGCAATGAGCAGTTCTTC
TRBD2	TRBJ2-5	TRBV6-2/TRBV6-3	-	CASSLGLAGTETQYF	TGTGCCAGCAGTCTAGGACTAGCGGGAACGGAGACCCAGTACTTC
TRBD1	TRBJ1-3	TRBV3-1/TRBV3-2	many	CASSPRDRGGNTIYF	TGTGCCAGCAGCCCCCGGGACAGGGGGGGAAACACCATATATTTT
TRBD1	TRBJ1-5	TRBV28	-	CASSLLRGPNQPQHF	TGTGCCAGCAGTCTCCTGAGGGGGCCCAATCAGCCCCAGCATTTT
TRBD1	TRBJ1-1	TRBV7-9	-	CASSLWGTGGSNTEAFF	TGTGCCAGCAGCTTGTGGGGGACAGGGGGCTCTAACACTGAAGCTTTCTTT
-	TRBJ2-3	TRBV7-2	-	CASSLGPTQYF	TGTGCCAGCAGCTTAGGGCCTACGCAGTATTTT
TRBD1	TRBJ1-1	TRBV12-3/TRBV12-4	-	CASTVDRGAFF	TGTGCCAGCACCGTCGACAGGGGAGCTTTCTTT
-	TRBJ2-7	TRBV19	-	CASSHRGKKAVGSYEQYF	TGTGCCAGTAGTCACCGGGGGAAAAAGGCGGTTGGCTCCTACGAGCAGTACTTC
-	TRBJ1-2	TRBV12-3/TRBV12-4	-	CASTLGVRYTF	TGTGCCAGCACCCTCGGGGTGCGCTACACCTTC
-	TRBJ1-3	TRBV30	-	CAWSRPSNTIYF	TGTGCCTGGAGCCGTCCCTCAAACACCATATATTTT
-	TRBJ1-5	TRBV4-2	-	CASSQGQQVSNQPQHF	TGTGCCAGCAGCCAAGGCCAACAGGTTAGCAATCAGCCCCAGCATTTT
TRBD1	TRBJ2-1	TRBV27	-	CASSSRQGVNEQFF	TGTGCCAGCAGTTCCCGACAGGGGGTCAATGAGCAGTTCTTC
-	TRBJ1-1	TRBV24-1	-	CATSGPLGNTEAFF	TGTGCCACCAGTGGCCCGCTCGGGAACACTGAAGCTTTCTTT
-	TRBJ2-1	TRBV5-4	-	CASSLWGDDEQFF	TGTGCCAGCAGCTTATGGGGGGACGATGAGCAGTTCTTC